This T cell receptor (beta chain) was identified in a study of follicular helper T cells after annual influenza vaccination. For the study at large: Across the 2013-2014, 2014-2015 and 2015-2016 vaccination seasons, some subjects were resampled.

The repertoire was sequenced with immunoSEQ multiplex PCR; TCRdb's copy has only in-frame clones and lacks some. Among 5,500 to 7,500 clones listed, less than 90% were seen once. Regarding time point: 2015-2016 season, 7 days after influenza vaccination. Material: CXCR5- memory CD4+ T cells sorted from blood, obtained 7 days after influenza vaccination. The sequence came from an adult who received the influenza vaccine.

The CDR3 reads CASSVRENTGELFF. In DNA form, the CDR3 reads TGTGCCAGTAGTGTTCGGGAAAACACCGGGGAGCTGTTTTTT. The gene calls are TRBV19 and TRBJ2-2, with TRBD2 as a possible D gene (5 bases). This CDR3 comprises 14 residues. Germline V gives CDR1 LNHDA, CDR2 SQIVND (reference sequence). Between the trimmed V and J ends, which lost 5 bases and 2 bases, there was a span of 9 bases.